The 11 T cell receptor beta chains given below trace back to one sample, sequenced in a study of cytomegalovirus exposure and HLA in healthy donors. Amplification used 60 Vbeta primers and 13 Jbeta primers. Sequencing used immunoSEQ multiplex PCR; TCRdb keeps in-frame clones, though not all of them. The top ten hold about an eighth of the sample, which has tens of thousands of clones, about two thirds seen once. The sample consisted of PBMCs. These receptors all stem from a woman in her 40s in good health and CMV-seropositive.

V usage is TRBV5-1 and J usage is TRBJ1-2; tentative D call: TRBD1 (5 bases). Germline CDR1 and CDR2: SGHRS and YFSETQ. The germline V and J ends were trimmed by 0 bases and 5 bases, with 17 bases remaining between them. CDR3 length equals 16 residues. This CDR3 reads CASSLDLTVRAYGYTF. CDR3 DNA sequence: TGCGCCAGCAGCTTGGACTTGACAGTCAGGGCGTATGGCTACACCTTC.

The chain has TRBV11-1 and TRBJ1-4; D gene unclear. CDR3 length equals 14 residues. V was clipped by 4 bases and J by 7 bases, with 13 bases between them. CDR1 is SGHAT and CDR2 is FQDESV in the germline V gene (reference sequence). The CDR3 spells CASSSTPQFEKLFF. DNA of the CDR3: TGTGCCAGCAGCTCGACACCACAGTTTGAAAAACTGTTTTTT.

The gene calls are TRBV5-1 and TRBJ1-5; D perhaps matches TRBD1 (5 bases). The CDR3 spans 14 residues. The germline gives CDR1 SGHRS, CDR2 YFSETQ. V lost 4 bases to trimming and J lost 0 bases, with 8 bases between them. CDR3 coding DNA: TGCGCCAGCAGCCCCGACAGTAGCAATCAGCCCCAGCATTTT. Protein product: CASSPDSSNQPQHF.

The chain recombines TRBV6-1 with TRBJ2-5; tentatively, D is TRBD1 (5 bases). The end of the DNA fits TRBJ2-7 better, so the J call may be wrong. The CDR3 contains 16 residues. The germline V gene encodes CDR1 MNHNS and CDR2 SASEGT. The DNA for the CDR3 is TGTGCCAGCAGTGAAATTGGCGCAGGGATATGGTACGAGCAGTACTTC. Its translation is CASSEIGAGIWYEQYF.

This clone was detected only once. The CDR3 spells CASTGDRDNGYTF. CDR3 nucleotide sequence: TGTGCCAGCACCGGCGACAGGGACAATGGCTACACCTTC. This chain links TRBV18 with TRBJ1-2; TRBD1 agrees at 7 bases. J lost 6 bases, V lost 8 bases, and 9 bases had no gene match. The germline V gene encodes CDR1 KGHSH and CDR2 LQKENI. CDR3 length: 13 residues.

The chain recombines TRBV6-5 with TRBJ1-3, with D possibly matching TRBD1 (5 bases). Germline CDR1 MNHEY, CDR2 SVGAGI. The CDR3 covers 14 residues. Trimming left V 6 bases short and J 0 bases short, with 9 bases between. The CDR3 spells CASRRGDSGNTIYF. As DNA, the CDR3 is TGTGCCAGCAGGCGGGGGGACTCTGGAAACACCATATATTTT.

The genes are TRBV14 and TRBJ1-4; maybe TRBD1 (6 bases). The CDR3 has 14 residues. V gave up 1 base and J gave up 8 bases, with 11 bases separating them. Germline values: CDR1 SGHDN, CDR2 FVKESK. The CDR3 loop is CASSQVEGQEKLFF. CDR3 coding DNA: TGTGCCAGCAGCCAAGTGGAAGGACAGGAAAAACTGTTTTTT.

The J gene is TRBJ1-5, the V gene TRBV6-5; D is uncertain. Per germline, CDR1 MNHEY and CDR2 SVGAGI. CDR3 length: 12 amino acids. V dropped 5 bases and J dropped 9 bases, with 11 bases sitting between them. CDR3 in amino acids: CASSATRGPQHF. The CDR3 DNA sequence: TGTGCCAGCAGTGCAACCCGAGGGCCCCAGCATTTT.

This chain joins TRBV18 and TRBJ2-5; maybe TRBD1 (5 bases). V lost 6 bases and J 4 bases, leaving 12 bases between the germline ends. CDR3 size: 13 residues. Per germline, CDR1 KGHSH and CDR2 LQKENI. The CDR3 is CASSPTQGETQYF. The CDR3 bases are TGTGCCAGCTCGCCCACCCAGGGAGAGACCCAGTACTTC. Drawing the rest from reference TRBV18 and TRBJ2-5, the complete variable domain is NAGVMQNPRHLVRRRGQEARLRCSPMKGHSHVYWYRQLPEEGLKFMVYLQKENIIDESGMPKERFSAEFPKEGPSILRIQQVVRGDSAAYFCASSPTQGETQYFGPGTRLLVL.

The V and J genes are TRBV18 and TRBJ1-1, with 12 bases identical to TRBD1. V was clipped by 2 bases and J by 13 bases; unmatched bases: 5. The V gene's germline CDR1 is KGHSH and CDR2 LQKENI. The CDR3 covers 13 residues. The CDR3: CASSPGDRGPLFF. CDR3 DNA: TGTGCCAGCTCACCAGGGGACAGGGGGCCTCTTTTCTTT.

The chain carries TRBV13 and TRBJ1-2; 9 bases are a match to TRBD1. The CDR3 totals 13 residues. The V gene end was trimmed by 4 bases and the J gene end by 8 bases; junction bases not matched to a gene: 5. Germline-derived CDR1 and CDR2 are PRHDT and FYEKMQ (reference sequence). CDR3 region: CASSWDRAGGYTF. The CDR3 DNA reads as TGTGCCAGCAGCTGGGACAGGGCGGGAGGCTACACCTTC. Full variable domain (missing parts from reference TRBV13 and TRBJ1-2): AAGVIQSPRHLIKEKRETATLKCYPIPRHDTVYWYQQGPGQDPQFLISFYEKMQSDKGSIPDRFSAQQFSDYHSELNMSSLELGDSALYFCASSWDRAGGYTFGSGTRLTVV.